The rows below give T cell receptor beta chains drawn from one sample of a study of CD8+ T cells in alopecia areata. The data were produced by immunoSEQ multiplex PCR, yet TCRdb's version contains in-frame clones alone and is incomplete. The repertoire consists of 180,000 or so clones, with 58% occurring once and the leading ten covering more than 15%. The sequences come from CD4+ T cells sorted from blood, collected at approximately week 55, from a patient treated with tofacitinib. The receptors were sampled from a human donor with alopecia areata. CDR3s include the opening cysteine and the closing phenylalanine or tryptophan. The D gene is left open where the match is weak. Some rows mark clone size as missing; the rest say once, few, many or name a class of expanded clone.

d_gene	v_gene	abundance	j_gene	CDR3nt	CDR3aa
.	TRBV30	.	TRBJ1-2	TGTGCCTGGGATGCACAGGGACCTAACTATGGCTACACCTTC	CAWDAQGPNYGYTF
TRBD1	TRBV30	few	TRBJ2-7	TGTGCCTGGGGCCCCACAGGGGGCTTTTACGAGCAGTACTTC	CAWGPTGGFYEQYF
.	TRBV7-9	.	TRBJ1-4	TGTGCCAGCAGCTTAGGGTCGTACGGGAATGAAAAACTGTTTTTT	CASSLGSYGNEKLFF
TRBD1	TRBV5-6	few	TRBJ2-7	TGTGCCAGCAGCATCGGACAGGGGGGAACCTACGAGCAGTACTTC	CASSIGQGGTYEQYF
.	TRBV5-1	.	TRBJ1-6	TGCGCCAGCAGCTTGGTAGGGGCGGGATCACCCCTCCACTTT	CASSLVGAGSPLHF
.	TRBV19	.	TRBJ2-3	TGTGCCAGTAGTATAAGGACAGCCACAGATACGCAGTATTTT	CASSIRTATDTQYF
TRBD1	TRBV11-1	.	TRBJ1-2	TGTGCCAGCAGCTTGGGACAGGGGGCTGATGGCTACACCTTC	CASSLGQGADGYTF
.	TRBV29-1	.	TRBJ2-7	TGCAGCGTTGTGGGGGGCAACGAGCAGTACTTC	CSVVGGNEQYF
.	TRBV5-1	.	TRBJ2-5	TGCGCCAGTAACCCACTGGGAAGCGGGGAGACCCAGTACTTC	CASNPLGSGETQYF
.	TRBV23-1	.	TRBJ1-4	TGCGCCAGCAGTCATGGGGACACCGCAGGAAAACTGTTTTTT	CASSHGDTAGKLFF
.	TRBV30	.	TRBJ2-4	TGTGCCTGGAGTGTGGGGGGCATTCAGTACTTC	CAWSVGGIQYF
TRBD2	TRBV2	.	TRBJ2-4	TGTGCCAGCACGGGACAAACTAGCGGGGGGAACATTCAGTACTTC	CASTGQTSGGNIQYF
TRBD1	TRBV29-1	.	TRBJ1-2	TGCAGCGTAGCCGACAGGGGTTTCGACTATGGCTACACCTTC	CSVADRGFDYGYTF
.	TRBV13	.	TRBJ1-5	TGTGCCAGCAGGCCTTCAAATAGAGGCAATCAGCCCCAGCATTTT	CASRPSNRGNQPQHF
TRBD1	TRBV19	.	TRBJ2-2	TGTGCCAGTAGGGACAGGGTGGACACCGGGGAGCTGTTTTTT	CASRDRVDTGELFF
.	TRBV7-9	.	TRBJ2-6	TGTGCCAGCAGCTTAGGGGGTAGTGGGGCCAACGTCCTGACTTTC	CASSLGGSGANVLTF
.	TRBV23-1	.	TRBJ2-2	TGCGCCAGCCCCAAAACAGGGTCCGGGGAGCTGTTTTTT	CASPKTGSGELFF
.	TRBV30	.	TRBJ1-6	TGTGCCGTGGACACCCCACCCCTCCACTTT	CAVDTPPLHF
.	TRBV15	few	TRBJ1-3	TGTGCCACCAGTCTCTCTGGAAACACCATATATTTT	CATSLSGNTIYF
.	TRBV27	.	TRBJ1-2	TGTGCCAGCAGCCGGAAGCTAGAAGCGAACTATGGCTACACCTTC	CASSRKLEANYGYTF
.	TRBV7-9	.	TRBJ1-5	TGTGCCAGCAGCTTAGGGTCTTCAGGTCAGCCCCAGCATTTT	CASSLGSSGQPQHF
.	TRBV7-2	many	TRBJ1-4	TGTGCCAGCAGCTTATTCACGGGTTTCAGGGATGAAAAACTGTTTTTT	CASSLFTGFRDEKLFF
TRBD1	TRBV27	.	TRBJ1-4	TGTGCCAGCAGTACGGGACAGAGAAATGAAAAACTGTTTTTT	CASSTGQRNEKLFF
TRBD1	TRBV5-6	few	TRBJ1-2	TGTGCCAGCAGCTTGGCGGGACAGGGGGGACCTTATGGCTACACCTTC	CASSLAGQGGPYGYTF
TRBD2	TRBV29-1	.	TRBJ2-1	TGCAGCGTTGAAAGTACTAGCGGTGATGAGCAGTTCTTC	CSVESTSGDEQFF
TRBD2	TRBV9	.	TRBJ2-3	TGTGCCAGCAATCGCGGGGGGCCAAGGAGAGATACGCAGTATTTT	CASNRGGPRRDTQYF
TRBD1	TRBV6-6	.	TRBJ2-7	TGTGCCAGCAGTCCCGACAAACAGGGGGCCTACGAGCAGTACTTC	CASSPDKQGAYEQYF
TRBD1	TRBV9	.	TRBJ2-7	TGTGCCAGCAGCGTGAGACAGGGGGCCCACTACGAGCAGTACTTC	CASSVRQGAHYEQYF
.	TRBV29-1	.	TRBJ2-7	TGCAGCGTTGAGGGGGCCCGGGACCGCTCACCCTACGAGCAGTACTTC	CSVEGARDRSPYEQYF
TRBD2	TRBV27	few	TRBJ2-7	TGTGCCAGCAGTCGCACGTGGACTAGCGGGGGGTCCGCCTACGAGCAGTACTTC	CASSRTWTSGGSAYEQYF
.	TRBV29-1	few	TRBJ2-7	TGCAGCGTGGGACGGAACTACGAGCAGTACTTC	CSVGRNYEQYF
.	TRBV30	few	TRBJ1-1	TGTGCCTGGAGTGGTGGAGACAGCGAGAGTCAGTTGAACACTGAAGCTTTCTTT	CAWSGGDSESQLNTEAFF
.	TRBV19	.	TRBJ1-5	TGTGCCAGTAGTATCCGGGGGGGAGCCAATCAGCCCCAGCATTTT	CASSIRGGANQPQHF
.	TRBV4-1	.	TRBJ1-4	TGCGCCAGCAGCCCTGGACCGACTAATGAAAAACTGTTTTTT	CASSPGPTNEKLFF
TRBD1	TRBV7-9	.	TRBJ2-5	TGTGCCAGCAGCTCCCGGGACAGGGGGCTTTCCCAAGAGACCCAGTACTTC	CASSSRDRGLSQETQYF
.	TRBV29-1	few	TRBJ1-1	TGCAGCGTTGAAGGGGTAACTGAAGCTTTCTTT	CSVEGVTEAFF
TRBD1	TRBV30	once	TRBJ1-6	TGTGCCTGGAGTGGAGGGACAGGGAGGACCTATAATTCACCCCTCCACTTT	CAWSGGTGRTYNSPLHF
.	TRBV29-1	few	TRBJ1-1	TGCAGCGTGAGGGGACACTTAAGGAACACTGAAGCTTTCTTT	CSVRGHLRNTEAFF
TRBD1	TRBV27	.	TRBJ2-7	TGTGCCAGCGGGCTCTTACAGGGGGGCGAGCAGTACTTC	CASGLLQGGEQYF
.	TRBV18	.	TRBJ2-3	TGTGCCAGCTCACCACCCCGAGGGAGCACAGATACGCAGTATTTT	CASSPPRGSTDTQYF
.	TRBV11-1	.	TRBJ1-2	TGTGCCAGCAGCTTAGCGATTGAACAGGGCCATGGCTACACCTTC	CASSLAIEQGHGYTF
.	TRBV6-6	.	TRBJ1-5	TGTGCCAGCACCCTGGGGGGGACCCAGCATTTT	CASTLGGTQHF
.	TRBV30	.	TRBJ2-3	TGTGCCTGGTCGGACCAAATTACGCAGTATTTT	CAWSDQITQYF
TRBD1	TRBV28	.	TRBJ1-2	TGTGCCATTATGGACAGGGGCTATGGCTACACCTTC	CAIMDRGYGYTF
TRBD2	TRBV4-1	few	TRBJ2-1	TGCGCCAGCAGCCAAGCCAGCTCAGCGGGGTCGAATGAGCAGTTCTTC	CASSQASSAGSNEQFF
.	TRBV29-1	few	TRBJ1-2	TGCAGCGTTGGAGGGTTTTCAGGCTACACCTTC	CSVGGFSGYTF
.	TRBV6-5	.	TRBJ2-7	TGTGCCAGCAGTTACGGACAGTGGACCGAGCAGTACTTC	CASSYGQWTEQYF
.	TRBV30	.	TRBJ1-2	TGTGCCTGGAGCCGGGACACCAAAGGCTACACCTTC	CAWSRDTKGYTF
.	TRBV30	.	TRBJ1-1	TGTGCCTGGAGTCCCGGGGGGTCCGAAGCTTTCTTT	CAWSPGGSEAFF
.	TRBV4-2	few	TRBJ1-6	TGTGCCAGCAGCCAAGAGGGCACAGGGTTCAATTCACCCCTCCACTTT	CASSQEGTGFNSPLHF
.	TRBV30	.	TRBJ2-7	TGTGCCTGGAGTGCCGGGACGGCGGCCCGGCGCGCGCAGTACTTC	CAWSAGTAARRAQYF
.	TRBV6-1	once	TRBJ1-2	TGTGCCAGCAGCCTCGGGGCTCCGAACTATGGCTACACCTTC	CASSLGAPNYGYTF
.	TRBV6-6	.	TRBJ1-2	TGTGCCACCTTAGGTACAGCCCACTCTAACTATGGCTACACCTTC	CATLGTAHSNYGYTF
TRBD2	TRBV7-8	.	TRBJ2-7	TGTGCCAGCAGCGCACCCGGGACTAGCTTTACCTACGAGCAGTACTTC	CASSAPGTSFTYEQYF
.	TRBV20-1	.	TRBJ2-3	TGCAGTGCTAGTATCCAGTATACGCAGTATTTT	CSASIQYTQYF
.	TRBV12-5	.	TRBJ1-2	TGTGCTAGTGGTTTTCGCTTCTATGGCTACACCTTC	CASGFRFYGYTF
.	TRBV6-1	.	TRBJ2-1	TGTGCCAGCAGTGAAGAGGGGGTTAGCGGGTTTTTGGACAATGAGCAGTTCTTC	CASSEEGVSGFLDNEQFF
.	TRBV4-2	.	TRBJ1-2	TGTGCCAGCAGCTTGGCAGGAGTTAACTATGGCTACACCTTC	CASSLAGVNYGYTF
.	TRBV10-3	few	TRBJ2-5	TGTGCCATCAGTGCCGGGTCCGGACGGGAGACCCAGTACTTC	CAISAGSGRETQYF
.	TRBV4-2	.	TRBJ1-1	TGTGCCAGCAGCCAAGAAATCAGGGGCAACACTGAAGCTTTCTTT	CASSQEIRGNTEAFF